The rows below give T cell receptor beta chains drawn from one sample of a study of vaccination effects on CD4 cells after COVID-19. Data came from immunoSEQ multiplex PCR; TCRdb stores just in-frame clones and leaves some out. The table has 45,000 to 65,000 clones, 78% seen once. The antigens of these receptors remain unknown. The sample in question was CD4+ T cells from PBMCs cultured without peptide, obtained after COVID-19 vaccination. These receptors all stem from a human donor who received a COVID-19 vaccine. CDR3s include the opening cysteine and the closing phenylalanine or tryptophan. The D gene is left open where the match is weak. For some rows the clone size is stated as once, few or many, or as a class when expanded; others skip it.

abundance	j_gene	v_gene	d_gene	CDR3aa	CDR3nt
.	TRBJ2-1	TRBV5-4	.	CASSLVQESNEQFF	TGTGCCAGCAGCTTGGTGCAAGAGTCTAATGAGCAGTTCTTC
few	TRBJ2-2	TRBV7-9	.	CASNRRQANTGELFF	TGTGCCAGCAACCGGAGACAGGCCAACACCGGGGAGCTGTTTTTT
.	TRBJ1-6	TRBV30	.	CAWGLSSYNSPLHF	TGTGCCTGGGGCCTCAGCTCCTATAATTCACCCCTCCACTTT
once	TRBJ1-1	TRBV19	.	CASSIGHSRNTEAFF	TGTGCCAGTAGTATCGGTCACAGCCGGAACACTGAAGCTTTCTTT
once	TRBJ2-3	TRBV5-1	.	CASSLGRGYTDTQYF	TGCGCCAGCAGCTTGGGGCGAGGGTACACAGATACGCAGTATTTT
.	TRBJ2-7	TRBV5-4	.	CASSLGVGSSYEQYF	TGTGCCAGCAGCCTCGGCGTGGGGAGCTCCTACGAGCAGTACTTC
.	TRBJ1-1	TRBV30	.	CAWSVLGTEAFF	TGTGCCTGGAGTGTACTTGGCACTGAAGCTTTCTTT
.	TRBJ2-7	TRBV5-6	.	CASSLFWGNEQYF	TGTGCCAGCAGCTTGTTTTGGGGGAACGAGCAGTACTTC
.	TRBJ1-1	TRBV28	TRBD1	CASSPTDTGAEAFF	TGTGCCAGCAGCCCTACCGATACAGGGGCTGAAGCTTTCTTT
.	TRBJ1-6	TRBV21-1	.	CASSKWGVGDSPLHF	TGTGCCAGCAGCAAATGGGGGGTGGGCGATTCACCCCTCCACTTT
.	TRBJ2-2	TRBV11-3	TRBD2	CASSLRLAGVGELFF	TGTGCCAGCAGCTTAAGGCTAGCGGGAGTCGGGGAGCTGTTTTTT
.	TRBJ1-2	TRBV2	.	CASSEGAGDGYTF	TGTGCCAGCAGTGAAGGGGCGGGCGATGGCTACACCTTC
.	TRBJ1-2	TRBV28	TRBD1	CASSLAGGLGDYGYTF	TGTGCCAGCAGTTTGGCAGGGGGATTGGGGGACTATGGCTACACCTTC
.	TRBJ1-5	TRBV11-2	TRBD1	CASSLGGTGNSFPQHF	TGTGCCAGCAGCTTAGGTGGGACAGGCAACTCCTTTCCCCAGCATTTT
once	TRBJ2-2	TRBV10-3	TRBD2	CAISDGTSGRGGTGELFF	TGTGCCATCAGTGATGGGACTAGCGGGAGAGGAGGGACCGGGGAGCTGTTTTTT
.	TRBJ1-2	TRBV6-5	TRBD1	CASSGDRGYGYTF	TGTGCCAGCAGCGGGGACAGGGGCTATGGCTACACCTTC
.	TRBJ2-7	TRBV6-5	.	CASSLTGYEQYF	TGTGCCAGCAGCTTAACAGGGTACGAGCAGTACTTC
.	TRBJ1-1	TRBV19	.	CASSIRVLTDGEAFF	TGTGCCAGTAGTATAAGGGTCCTCACAGATGGTGAAGCTTTCTTT
.	TRBJ1-2	TRBV19	.	CASSNQNNYGYTF	TGTGCCAGTAGTAACCAAAATAACTATGGCTACACCTTC
once	TRBJ2-7	TRBV5-1	.	CASSLRAANDEQYF	TGCGCCAGCAGCTTGAGGGCAGCGAATGACGAGCAGTACTTC
.	TRBJ1-5	TRBV5-1	.	CASSLEPQSNQPQHF	TGCGCCAGCAGCTTGGAACCGCAGAGCAATCAGCCCCAGCATTTT
.	TRBJ2-2	TRBV19	.	CASSIARRNTGELFF	TGTGCCAGTAGTATTGCCCGCAGGAACACCGGGGAGCTGTTTTTT
.	TRBJ1-1	TRBV18	.	CASSPTMNTEAFF	TGTGCCAGCTCACCGACTATGAACACTGAAGCTTTCTTT
.	TRBJ1-6	TRBV6-5	.	CASSYGSQNSPLHF	TGTGCCAGCAGTTACGGCAGTCAAAATTCACCCCTCCACTTT
.	TRBJ2-1	TRBV19	TRBD2	CASSPSSSGRPSKQFF	TGTGCCAGTAGTCCTTCCTCTAGCGGGAGACCCTCTAAGCAGTTCTTC
.	TRBJ2-2	TRBV7-7	.	CASSPLPPGNTGELFF	TGTGCTAGCAGCCCCCTCCCCCCGGGTAACACCGGGGAGCTGTTTTTT
.	TRBJ2-1	TRBV7-2	.	CASSQGALRGGQNEQFF	TGTGCCAGCAGCCAGGGGGCCTTGCGGGGGGGCCAAAATGAGCAGTTCTTC
.	TRBJ2-7	TRBV10-3	.	CAIRGTPMGEQYF	TGTGCCATCAGAGGGACCCCCATGGGGGAGCAGTACTTC
.	TRBJ1-1	TRBV19	.	CASRGPRGAFF	TGTGCCAGTAGGGGACCCCGAGGAGCTTTCTTT
.	TRBJ2-2	TRBV6-5	.	CASSSPNTGELFF	TGTGCCAGCAGTTCCCCGAACACCGGGGAGCTGTTTTTT
.	TRBJ1-2	TRBV6-1	.	CASSDTDYGYTF	TGTGCCAGCAGTGATACAGACTATGGCTACACCTTC
.	TRBJ2-7	TRBV11-2	TRBD2	CASSLQAGERYEQYF	TGTGCCAGCAGCCTCCAAGCGGGGGAAAGGTACGAGCAGTACTTC
once	TRBJ1-2	TRBV5-5	.	CASSLGQLANYGYTF	TGTGCCAGCAGCTTGGGGCAGTTAGCTAACTATGGCTACACCTTC
few	TRBJ1-6	TRBV7-9	.	CASSTYARQNSPLHF	TGTGCCAGCAGCACCTACGCCAGACAGAATTCACCCCTCCACTTT
.	TRBJ2-7	TRBV20-1	.	CSASQLPEQYF	TGCAGTGCTAGTCAGTTGCCCGAGCAGTACTTC
few	TRBJ1-1	TRBV6-5	.	CASSTTVSTEAFF	TGTGCCAGCAGTACAACCGTCTCGACTGAAGCTTTCTTT